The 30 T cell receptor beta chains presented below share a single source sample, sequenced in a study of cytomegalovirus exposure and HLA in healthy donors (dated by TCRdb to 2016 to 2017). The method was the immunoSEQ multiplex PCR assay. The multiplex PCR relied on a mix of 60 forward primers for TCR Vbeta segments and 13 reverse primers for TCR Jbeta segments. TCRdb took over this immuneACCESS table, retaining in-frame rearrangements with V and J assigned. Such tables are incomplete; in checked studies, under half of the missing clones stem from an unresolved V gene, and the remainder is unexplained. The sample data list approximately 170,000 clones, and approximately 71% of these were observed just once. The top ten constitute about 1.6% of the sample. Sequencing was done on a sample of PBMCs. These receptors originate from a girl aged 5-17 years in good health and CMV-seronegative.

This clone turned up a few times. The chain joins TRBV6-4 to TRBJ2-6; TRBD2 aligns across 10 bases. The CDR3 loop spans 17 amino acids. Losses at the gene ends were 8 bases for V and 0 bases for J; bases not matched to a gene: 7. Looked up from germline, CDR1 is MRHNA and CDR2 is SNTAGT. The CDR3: CASGSSGGSSGANVLTF. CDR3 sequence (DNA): TGTGCCAGCGGTTCTAGCGGGGGCAGCTCTGGGGCCAACGTCCTGACTTTC.

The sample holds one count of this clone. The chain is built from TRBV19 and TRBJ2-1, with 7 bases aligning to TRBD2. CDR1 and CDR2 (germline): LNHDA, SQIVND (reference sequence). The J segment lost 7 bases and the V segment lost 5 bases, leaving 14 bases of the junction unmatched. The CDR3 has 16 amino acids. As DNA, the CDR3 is TGTGCCAGTAGTCCCCGGGGGGTCCGCCCTCGAAATGAGCAGTTCTTC. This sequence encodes CASSPRGVRPRNEQFF.

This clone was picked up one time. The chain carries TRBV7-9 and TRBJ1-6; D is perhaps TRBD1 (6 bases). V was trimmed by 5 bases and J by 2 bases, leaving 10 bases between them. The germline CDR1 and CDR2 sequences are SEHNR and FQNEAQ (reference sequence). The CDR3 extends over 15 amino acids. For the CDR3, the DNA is TGTGCCAGCAGCCCCGGACAGACCTATAATTCACCCCTCCACTTT. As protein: CASSPGQTYNSPLHF.

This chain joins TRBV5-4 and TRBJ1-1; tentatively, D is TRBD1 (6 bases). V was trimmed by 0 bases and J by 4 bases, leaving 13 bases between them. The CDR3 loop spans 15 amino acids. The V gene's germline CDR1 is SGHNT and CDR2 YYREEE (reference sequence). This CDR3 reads CASSLGGGGATEAFF. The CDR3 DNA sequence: TGTGCCAGCAGCTTGGGGGGCGGGGGGGCCACTGAAGCTTTCTTT.

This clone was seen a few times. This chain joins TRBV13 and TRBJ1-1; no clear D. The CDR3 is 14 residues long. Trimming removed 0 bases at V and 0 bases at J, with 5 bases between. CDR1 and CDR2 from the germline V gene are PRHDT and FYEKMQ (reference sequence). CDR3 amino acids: CASSLGALNTEAFF. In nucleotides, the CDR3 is TGTGCCAGCAGCTTAGGGGCTTTGAACACTGAAGCTTTCTTT. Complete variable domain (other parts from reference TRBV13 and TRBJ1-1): AAGVIQSPRHLIKEKRETATLKCYPIPRHDTVYWYQQGPGQDPQFLISFYEKMQSDKGSIPDRFSAQQFSDYHSELNMSSLELGDSALYFCASSLGALNTEAFFGQGTRLTVV.

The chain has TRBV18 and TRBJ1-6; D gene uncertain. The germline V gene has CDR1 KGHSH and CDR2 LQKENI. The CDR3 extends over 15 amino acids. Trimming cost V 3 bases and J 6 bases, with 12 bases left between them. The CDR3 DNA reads TGTGCCAGCTCACCCTCGGAGACCGTTAATTCACCCCTCCACTTT. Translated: CASSPSETVNSPLHF.

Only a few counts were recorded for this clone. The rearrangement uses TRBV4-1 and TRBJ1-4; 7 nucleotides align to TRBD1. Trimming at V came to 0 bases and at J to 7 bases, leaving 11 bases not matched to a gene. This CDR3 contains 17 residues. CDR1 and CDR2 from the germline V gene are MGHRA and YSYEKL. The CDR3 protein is CASSQEGGHPGGEKLFF. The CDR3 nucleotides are TGCGCCAGCAGCCAAGAAGGGGGTCATCCAGGGGGTGAAAAACTGTTTTTT.

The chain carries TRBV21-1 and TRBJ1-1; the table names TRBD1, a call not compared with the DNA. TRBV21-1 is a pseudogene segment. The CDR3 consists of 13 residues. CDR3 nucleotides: TGTGCCAGCAGCAACCTCCAGGGAACTGAAGCTTTCTTT. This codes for CASSNLQGTEAFF.

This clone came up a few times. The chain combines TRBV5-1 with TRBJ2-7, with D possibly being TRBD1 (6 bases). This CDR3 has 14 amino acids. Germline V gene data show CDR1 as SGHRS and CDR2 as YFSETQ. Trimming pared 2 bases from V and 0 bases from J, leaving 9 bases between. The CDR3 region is CASSLGGSSYEQYF. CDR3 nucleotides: TGCGCCAGCAGCTTAGGGGGAAGCTCCTACGAGCAGTACTTC.

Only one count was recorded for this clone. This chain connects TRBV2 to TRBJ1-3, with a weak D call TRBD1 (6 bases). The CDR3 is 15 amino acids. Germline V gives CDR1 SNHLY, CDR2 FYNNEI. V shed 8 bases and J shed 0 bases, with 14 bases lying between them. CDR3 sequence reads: CASGVGTHSGNTIYF. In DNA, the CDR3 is TGTGCCAGCGGTGTCGGGACACACTCTGGAAACACCATATATTTT.

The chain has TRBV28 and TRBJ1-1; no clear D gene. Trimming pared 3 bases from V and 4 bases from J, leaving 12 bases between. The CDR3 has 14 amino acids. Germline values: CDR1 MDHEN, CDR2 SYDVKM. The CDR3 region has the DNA TGTGCCAGCAGTTTTATGGCGGTGATCACTGAAGCTTTCTTT. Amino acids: CASSFMAVITEAFF. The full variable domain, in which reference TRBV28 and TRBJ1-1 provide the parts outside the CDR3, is DVKVTQSSRYLVKRTGEKVFLECVQDMDHENMFWYRQDPGLGLRLIYFSYDVKMKEKGDIPEGYSVSREKKERFSLILESASTNQTSMYLCASSFMAVITEAFFGQGTRLTVV.

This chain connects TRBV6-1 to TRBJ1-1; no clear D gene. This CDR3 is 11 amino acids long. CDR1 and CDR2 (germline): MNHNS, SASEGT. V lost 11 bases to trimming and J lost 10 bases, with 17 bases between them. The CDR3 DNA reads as TGTGCCTCGAGGGAGGATGTGGGAGCTTTCTTT. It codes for CASREDVGAFF.

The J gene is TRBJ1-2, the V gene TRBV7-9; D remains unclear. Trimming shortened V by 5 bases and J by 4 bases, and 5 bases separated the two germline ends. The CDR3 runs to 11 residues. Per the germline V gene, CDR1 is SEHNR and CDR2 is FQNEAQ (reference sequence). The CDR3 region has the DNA TGTGCCAGCAGCCACAGCTATGGCTACACCTTC. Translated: CASSHSYGYTF.

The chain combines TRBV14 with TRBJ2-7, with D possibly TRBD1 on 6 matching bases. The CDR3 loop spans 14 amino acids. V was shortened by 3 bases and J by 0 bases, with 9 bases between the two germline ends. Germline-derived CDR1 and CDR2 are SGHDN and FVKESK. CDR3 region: CASSHPTGSYEQYF. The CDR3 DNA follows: TGTGCCAGCAGCCACCCGACAGGCTCCTACGAGCAGTACTTC. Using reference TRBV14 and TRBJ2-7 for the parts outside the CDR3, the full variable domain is EAGVTQFPSHSVIEKGQTVTLRCDPISGHDNLYWYRRVMGKEIKFLLHFVKESKQDESGMPNNRFLAERTGGTYSTLKVQPAELEDSGVYFCASSHPTGSYEQYFGPGTRLTVT.

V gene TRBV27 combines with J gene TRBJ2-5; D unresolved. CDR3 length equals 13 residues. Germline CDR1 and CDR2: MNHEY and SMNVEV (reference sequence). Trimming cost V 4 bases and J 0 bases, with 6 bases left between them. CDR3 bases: TGTGCCAGCAGTTCTACGTACCAAGAGACCCAGTACTTC. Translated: CASSSTYQETQYF.

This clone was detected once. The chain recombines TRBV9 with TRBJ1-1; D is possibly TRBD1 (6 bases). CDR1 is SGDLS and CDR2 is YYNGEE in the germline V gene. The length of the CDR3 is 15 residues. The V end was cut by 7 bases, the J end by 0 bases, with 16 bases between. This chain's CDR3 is CASGGGRGMNTEAFF. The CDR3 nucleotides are TGTGCCAGCGGGGGGGGCCGGGGAATGAACACTGAAGCTTTCTTT.

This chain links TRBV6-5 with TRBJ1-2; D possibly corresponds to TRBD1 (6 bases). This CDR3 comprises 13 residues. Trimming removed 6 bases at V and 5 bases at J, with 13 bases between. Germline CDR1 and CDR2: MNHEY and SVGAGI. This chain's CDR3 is CASRTPGTYGYTF. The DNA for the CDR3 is TGTGCCAGCAGGACTCCCGGGACATATGGCTACACCTTC.

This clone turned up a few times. The CDR3: CASSPDGVPDKSSYEQYF. Written as DNA, the CDR3 is TGTGCCAGCAGCCCCGACGGGGTTCCAGACAAAAGCTCCTACGAGCAGTACTTC. V is TRBV5-4 and J is TRBJ2-7; D may be TRBD2 (5 bases). The V end lost 4 bases, the J end lost 0 bases, and 23 bases lay between the germline ends. This CDR3 has 18 residues. Germline-derived CDR1 and CDR2 are SGHNT and YYREEE (reference sequence). Based on the CDR3 plus reference TRBV5-4 and TRBJ2-7, the full variable domain is ETGVTQSPTHLIKTRGQQVTLRCSSQSGHNTVSWYQQALGQGPQFIFQYYREEENGRGNFPPRFSGLQFPNYSSELNVNALELDDSALYLCASSPDGVPDKSSYEQYFGPGTRLTVT.

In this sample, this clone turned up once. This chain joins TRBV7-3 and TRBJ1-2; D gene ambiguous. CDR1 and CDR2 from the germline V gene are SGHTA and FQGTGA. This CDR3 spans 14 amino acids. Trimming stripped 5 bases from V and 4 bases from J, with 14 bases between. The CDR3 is CASSPSDTLYGYTF. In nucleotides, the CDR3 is TGTGCCAGCAGCCCCTCCGACACTCTCTATGGCTACACCTTC.

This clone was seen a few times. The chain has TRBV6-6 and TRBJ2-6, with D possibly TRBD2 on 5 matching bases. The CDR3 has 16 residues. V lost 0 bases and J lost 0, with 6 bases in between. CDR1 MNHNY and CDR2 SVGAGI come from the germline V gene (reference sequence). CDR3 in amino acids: CASSYSTSSGANVLTF. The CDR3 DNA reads TGTGCCAGCAGTTACTCAACTAGCTCTGGGGCCAACGTCCTGACTTTC.

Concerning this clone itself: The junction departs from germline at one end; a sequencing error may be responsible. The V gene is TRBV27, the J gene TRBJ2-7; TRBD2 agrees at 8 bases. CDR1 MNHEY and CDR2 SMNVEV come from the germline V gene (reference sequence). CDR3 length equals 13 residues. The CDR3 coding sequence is TGTGCCAGCAGGGTGGGACTAGGTCGCCCTTTTGTCTTC. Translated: CASRVGLGRPFVF.

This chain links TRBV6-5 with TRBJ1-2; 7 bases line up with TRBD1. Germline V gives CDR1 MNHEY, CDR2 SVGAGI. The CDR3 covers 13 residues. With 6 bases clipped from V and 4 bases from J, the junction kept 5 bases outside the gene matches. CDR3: CASRGGQSYGYTF. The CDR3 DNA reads TGTGCCAGCAGGGGGGGACAGAGCTATGGCTACACCTTC.

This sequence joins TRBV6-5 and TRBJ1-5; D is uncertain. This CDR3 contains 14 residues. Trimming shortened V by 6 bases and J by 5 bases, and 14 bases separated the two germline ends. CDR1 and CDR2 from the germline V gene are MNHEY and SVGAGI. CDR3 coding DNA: TGTGCCAGCAGCCTCGACACCTTCTATCAGCCCCAGCATTTT. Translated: CASSLDTFYQPQHF.

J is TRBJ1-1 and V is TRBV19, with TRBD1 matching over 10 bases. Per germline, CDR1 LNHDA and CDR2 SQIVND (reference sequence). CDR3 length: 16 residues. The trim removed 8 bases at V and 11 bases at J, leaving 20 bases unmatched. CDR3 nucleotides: TGTGCCAGTGGCACCCGAGGTGGGACAGGGGAAGTTCGGGCTTTCTTT. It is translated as CASGTRGGTGEVRAFF.

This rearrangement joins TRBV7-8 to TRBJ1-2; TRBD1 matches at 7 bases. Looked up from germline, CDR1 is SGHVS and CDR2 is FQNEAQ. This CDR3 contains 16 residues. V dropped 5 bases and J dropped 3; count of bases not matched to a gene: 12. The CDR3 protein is CASSTKTGSSYYGYTF. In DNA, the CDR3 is TGTGCCAGCAGCACCAAGACAGGGAGTTCTTACTATGGCTACACCTTC.

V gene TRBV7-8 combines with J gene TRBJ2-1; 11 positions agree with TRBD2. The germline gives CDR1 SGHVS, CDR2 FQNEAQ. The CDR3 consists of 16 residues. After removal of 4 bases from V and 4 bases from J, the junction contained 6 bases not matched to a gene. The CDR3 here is CASSWKLAGAYNEQFF. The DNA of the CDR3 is TGTGCCAGCAGCTGGAAACTAGCGGGGGCTTACAATGAGCAGTTCTTC.

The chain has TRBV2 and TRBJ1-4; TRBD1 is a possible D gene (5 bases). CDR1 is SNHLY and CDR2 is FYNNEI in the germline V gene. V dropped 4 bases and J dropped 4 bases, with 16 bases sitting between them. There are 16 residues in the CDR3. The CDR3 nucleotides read TGTGCCAGCAGTGGCCTTTCAGGGAGGTTTAATGAAAAACTGTTTTTT. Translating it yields CASSGLSGRFNEKLFF.

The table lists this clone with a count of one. In DNA form, the CDR3 reads TGTGCCAGCAGCGTACCGGGACTCAGGGAGCAGTTCTTC. Protein product: CASSVPGLREQFF. V and J are TRBV9 and TRBJ2-1, with D possibly TRBD2 on 6 matching bases. The V gene's germline CDR1 is SGDLS and CDR2 YYNGEE. Between the trimmed V and J ends, which lost 1 base and 10 bases, there was a span of 12 bases. The CDR3 covers 13 residues.

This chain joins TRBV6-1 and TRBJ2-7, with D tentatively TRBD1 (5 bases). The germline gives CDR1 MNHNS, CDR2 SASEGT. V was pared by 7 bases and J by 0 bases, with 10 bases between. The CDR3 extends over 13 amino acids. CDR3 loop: CASKDISSYEQYF. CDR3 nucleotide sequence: TGTGCCAGCAAGGACATCAGCTCCTACGAGCAGTACTTC.

The CDR3 bases are TGCAGTGTCAGGTGGGCAGATACGCAGTATTTT. Translating it yields CSVRWADTQYF. The chain combines TRBV20-1 with TRBJ2-3; D not certain. The CDR3 runs 11 residues. The ends were cut back, 7 bases at V and 4 bases at J, with 9 bases in the middle. Germline V lookup: CDR1 DFQATT, CDR2 SNEGSKA (reference sequence).